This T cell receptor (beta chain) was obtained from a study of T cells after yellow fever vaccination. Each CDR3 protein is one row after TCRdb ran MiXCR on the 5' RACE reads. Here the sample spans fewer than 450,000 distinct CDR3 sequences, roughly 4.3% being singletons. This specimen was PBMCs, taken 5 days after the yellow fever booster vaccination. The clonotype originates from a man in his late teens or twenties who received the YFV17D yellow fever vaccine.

The CDR3 here is CASSWGGANQPQHF. For the CDR3, the DNA is TGTGCCAGCAGTTGGGGGGGGGCTAATCAGCCCCAGCATTTT. This chain links TRBV27 with TRBJ1-5; possibly TRBD1 for D (6 bases). Germline V gene lookup returns CDR1 MNHEY and CDR2 SMNVEV (reference sequence). V was trimmed by 4 bases and J by 4 bases, leaving 11 bases between them. This CDR3 contains 14 residues.